This T cell receptor beta chain is drawn from a study of T cell changes during pregnancy in multiple sclerosis. Germline values: CDR1 LNHDA, CDR2 SQIVND (reference sequence). The CDR3 contains 13 residues. The V and J ends lost 5 bases and 3 bases, in that order; junction bases with no gene match: 1. TCRdb's copy holds only in-frame clones and misses some; the assay was immunoSEQ multiplex PCR. The sample contains approximately 100,000 clones, around nine tenths of which appear only once. V usage is TRBV19 and J usage is TRBJ2-3; 8 bases agree with TRBD1. This clonotype originated in a female donor with multiple sclerosis, enrolled in a pregnancy study. The source was peripheral blood, collected in the second trimester of pregnancy. CDR3 nucleotide sequence: TGTGCCAGTAGTGGGACAGGAACAGATACGCAGTATTTT. Amino acid sequence: CASSGTGTDTQYF.